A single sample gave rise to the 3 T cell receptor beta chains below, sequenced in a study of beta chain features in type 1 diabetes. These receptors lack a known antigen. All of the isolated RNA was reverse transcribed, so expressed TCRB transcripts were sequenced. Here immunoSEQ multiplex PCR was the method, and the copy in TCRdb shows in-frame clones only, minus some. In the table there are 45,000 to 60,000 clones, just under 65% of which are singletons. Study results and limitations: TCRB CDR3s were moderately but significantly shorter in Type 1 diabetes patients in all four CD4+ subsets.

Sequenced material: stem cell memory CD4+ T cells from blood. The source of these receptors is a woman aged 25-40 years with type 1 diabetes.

The DNA for the CDR3 is TGTGCCAGCAGCCCCGGGAGGCGGGGTGGGGCAGATACGCAGTATTTT. Encoded protein: CASSPGRRGGADTQYF. The genes are TRBV5-4 and TRBJ2-3; 7 bases align to TRBD2. Trimming took 4 bases from V and 4 from J; bases not matched to a gene: 12. The CDR3 contains 16 residues. Germline V gives CDR1 SGHNT, CDR2 YYREEE (reference sequence).

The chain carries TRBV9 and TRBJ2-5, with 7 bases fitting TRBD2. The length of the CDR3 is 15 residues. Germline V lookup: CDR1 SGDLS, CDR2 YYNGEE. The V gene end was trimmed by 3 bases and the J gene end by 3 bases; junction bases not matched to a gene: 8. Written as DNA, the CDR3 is TGTGCCAGCAGCGGCTCGTGGGCGGGGGAAGAGACCCAGTACTTC. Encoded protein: CASSGSWAGEETQYF.

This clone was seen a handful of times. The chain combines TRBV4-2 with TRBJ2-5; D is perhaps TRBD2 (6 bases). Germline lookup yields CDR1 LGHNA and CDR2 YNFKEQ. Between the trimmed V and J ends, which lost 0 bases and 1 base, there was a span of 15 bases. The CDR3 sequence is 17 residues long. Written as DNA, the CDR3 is TGTGCCAGCAGCCAAGATGAGGGCTGGGGACTCCAAGAGACCCAGTACTTC. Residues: CASSQDEGWGLQETQYF.